These 27 T cell receptor beta chains were sequenced from one sample in a study of blood T cell repertoires in COVID-19 (dated by TCRdb to the early 2020s). Preparation of the library involved the immunoSEQ multiplex PCR assay. The table comes from immuneACCESS by way of TCRdb, which keeps in-frame sequences with V and J called. Part of the clones is missing from these tables; in studies checked, under half for an unresolved V gene and the rest for unknown reasons. In this sample the table shows 150,000 or so clones, about four fifths of which occur a single time. The ten largest clones represent 11% of the sample. Input material: peripheral blood. Receptor source: a man in his sixties with active or convalescent COVID-19.

The chain carries TRBV11-2 and TRBJ2-7; tentatively, D is TRBD1 (8 bases). Deletions cut 0 bases from V and 9 bases from J, with 15 bases between. The CDR3 loop spans 14 amino acids. Germline CDR1 and CDR2: SGHAT and FQNNGV. CDR3 region: CASSLDLDREGQYF. The CDR3 region has the DNA TGTGCCAGCAGCTTAGATTTGGACAGGGAGGGGCAGTACTTC.

The chain recombines TRBV19 with TRBJ1-4, with 7 nucleotides matching TRBD1. The CDR3 has 17 amino acids. Unmatched junction bases numbered 9, after V lost 5 bases and J lost 0 bases. CDR1 LNHDA and CDR2 SQIVND come from the germline V gene (reference sequence). The CDR3 DNA reads TGTGCCAGTAGTTCCCGAGCCACAGGGGCAACTAATGAAAAACTGTTTTTT. Its translation: CASSSRATGATNEKLFF. Complete variable domain (other parts from reference TRBV19 and TRBJ1-4): DGGITQSPKYLFRKEGQNVTLSCEQNLNHDAMYWYRQDPGQGLRLIYYSQIVNDFQKGDIAEGYSVSREKKESFPLTVTSAQKNPTAFYLCASSSRATGATNEKLFFGSGTQLSVL.

The chain carries TRBV28 and TRBJ2-3; D remains ambiguous. The CDR3 is 15 residues long. Germline V lookup: CDR1 MDHEN, CDR2 SYDVKM. V lost 6 bases and J 4 bases, leaving 17 bases between the germline ends. CDR3 sequence reads: CASSPPPGLADTQYF. Here the CDR3 DNA reads TGTGCCAGCAGCCCCCCCCCGGGTCTTGCAGATACGCAGTATTTT.

This chain joins TRBV27 and TRBJ1-1; possibly TRBD1 for D (6 bases). Germline CDR1 reads MNHEY; CDR2 reads SMNVEV (reference sequence). The ends were cut back, 6 bases at V and 1 base at J, with 18 bases in the middle. CDR3 size: 16 residues. In nucleotides, the CDR3 is TGTGCCAGCAGCCCTAACAGGGTAGGGCGGAACACTGAAGCTTTCTTT. The encoded protein is CASSPNRVGRNTEAFF.

This clone has just one count. The chain has TRBV10-3 and TRBJ1-2; D remains ambiguous. Germline CDR1 is ENHRY and CDR2 is SYGVKD. Trimming removed 6 bases at V and 5 bases at J, with 19 bases between. The CDR3 contains 15 residues. The CDR3 region is CAISRAYREEYGYTF. CDR3 bases: TGTGCCATCAGCCGGGCCTACCGGGAGGAGTATGGCTACACCTTC.

The rearrangement uses TRBV28 and TRBJ1-2, with 8 bases identical to TRBD1. Looked up from germline, CDR1 is MDHEN and CDR2 is SYDVKM. V shed 8 bases and J 0 bases; nucleotides not matched to a gene: 14. CDR3 length: 17 amino acids. CDR3 protein: CASLTRDRLHANYGYTF. The CDR3 nucleotides read TGTGCCAGCCTCACCCGGGACAGGCTACACGCTAACTATGGCTACACCTTC.

This chain connects TRBV5-1 to TRBJ1-1, with 7 bases lining up with TRBD1. CDR1 is SGHRS and CDR2 is YFSETQ in the germline V gene. The CDR3 is 16 amino acids. V lost 4 bases to trimming and J lost 0 bases; unmatched junction nucleotides: 9. CDR3 sequence: CASSPDRAGVNTEAFF. The CDR3 DNA follows: TGCGCCAGCAGCCCCGACAGGGCAGGGGTGAACACTGAAGCTTTCTTT. Full variable domain (rest looked up from reference TRBV5-1 and TRBJ1-1): KAGVTQTPRYLIKTRGQQVTLSCSPISGHRSVSWYQQTPGQGLQFLFEYFSETQRNKGNFPGRFSGRQFSNSRSEMNVSTLELGDSALYLCASSPDRAGVNTEAFFGQGTRLTVV.

The CDR3 sequence is CASSHRTGQGALSGNTIYF. The CDR3 DNA follows: TGCGCCAGCAGCCACCGAACGGGGCAGGGGGCTCTATCTGGAAACACCATATATTTT. The gene calls are TRBV4-1 and TRBJ1-3; 8 bases agree with TRBD1. Germline assignment: CDR1 MGHRA and CDR2 YSYEKL. V lost 3 bases and J lost 1; bases outside the gene matches: 14. CDR3 length: 19 residues.

This chain uses TRBV5-6 with TRBJ1-5; 10 bases agree with TRBD1. The germline CDR1 and CDR2 sequences are SGHDT and YYEEEE. The CDR3 has 15 residues. The V segment lost 3 bases and the J segment 4 bases; nucleotides outside the gene matches: 4. The CDR3 nucleotides are TGTGCCAGCAGCTGGGGACAGGGGACAAATCAGCCCCAGCATTTT. It is translated as CASSWGQGTNQPQHF.

This chain uses TRBV6-6 with TRBJ2-2; the D gene is possibly TRBD1 (5 bases). From germline, CDR1 is MNHNY and CDR2 SVGAGI (reference sequence). This CDR3 comprises 14 residues. The V end lost 4 bases, the J end lost 2 bases, and 8 bases lay between the germline ends. The chain's CDR3 is CASSFTGNTGELFF. CDR3 coding DNA: TGTGCCAGCAGTTTCACAGGAAACACCGGGGAGCTGTTTTTT.

The V gene is TRBV5-6, the J gene TRBJ2-1, with 12 bases fitting TRBD2. Germline CDR1 SGHDT, CDR2 YYEEEE. V lost 4 bases, J lost 14 bases, and 13 bases stayed unmatched. The CDR3 runs to 15 residues. In DNA form, the CDR3 reads TGTGCCAGCAGCCGGCCTGGGACTAGCGGGCTTAGGGAGTTCTTC. Its translation: CASSRPGTSGLREFF.

This clone was recorded a few times. The rearrangement joins TRBV19 to TRBJ1-1; D might be TRBD1 (5 bases). There are 14 residues in the CDR3. Germline-derived CDR1 and CDR2 are LNHDA and SQIVND (reference sequence). V lost 3 bases and J 0 bases, leaving 8 bases between the germline ends. DNA of the CDR3: TGTGCCAGTAGTATGTTACAGGTGAACACTGAAGCTTTCTTT. Its translation is CASSMLQVNTEAFF.

The rearrangement uses TRBV5-6 and TRBJ1-3; a possible D gene is TRBD1 (5 bases). The length of the CDR3 is 15 residues. The V end was cut by 0 bases, the J end by 4 bases, with 11 bases between. Germline CDR1 and CDR2: SGHDT and YYEEEE. The CDR3 DNA reads as TGTGCCAGCAGCTTGGGTCCAGGGTCGGGAAACACCATATATTTT. The encoded protein is CASSLGPGSGNTIYF.

The genes are TRBV6-5 and TRBJ2-2; 7 positions match TRBD2. The V and J ends lost 7 bases and 5 bases, in that order; junction bases with no gene match: 10. The CDR3 loop spans 15 amino acids. Germline V gives CDR1 MNHEY, CDR2 SVGAGI. In DNA form, the CDR3 reads TGTGCCAGCATGGAATCCTGGGGGGGGACCGGGGAGCTGTTTTTT. As protein: CASMESWGGTGELFF.

The chain couples TRBV10-3 to TRBJ2-7, with unresolved D. V shed 11 bases and J shed 0 bases, with 11 bases lying between them. Germline V CDR1 and CDR2: ENHRY, SYGVKD. CDR3 length equals 12 residues. CDR3 sequence: CAHARSSYEQYF. DNA for the CDR3: TGTGCCCACGCCCGCAGCTCCTACGAGCAGTACTTC.

The genes are TRBV9 and TRBJ2-7; TRBD2 agrees at 7 bases. Germline V lookup: CDR1 SGDLS, CDR2 YYNGEE. This CDR3 is built from 16 residues. With V trimmed by 0 bases and J by 4 bases, 10 bases remained unmatched. The CDR3 coding sequence is TGTGCCAGCAGCGTAGGGGAGGGTGGTCCGGGATACGAGCAGTACTTC. Translating it yields CASSVGEGGPGYEQYF. Full variable domain (rest looked up from reference TRBV9 and TRBJ2-7): DSGVTQTPKHLITATGQRVTLRCSPRSGDLSVYWYQQSLDQGLQFLIQYYNGEERAKGNILERFSAQQFPDLHSELNLSSLELGDSALYFCASSVGEGGPGYEQYFGPGTRLTVT.

The rearrangement uses TRBV6-2 or TRBV6-3 and TRBJ2-7; D gene unclear. The CDR3 consists of 13 residues. CDR1 is MNHEY, CDR2 SVGEGT, per germline. Trimming took off 2 bases at V and 2 bases at J, with 7 bases between the two ends. The CDR3, as DNA: TGTGCCAGCAGTTACGAGCTAGCCTACGAGCAGTACTTC. Translating gives CASSYELAYEQYF.

The CDR3 reads CASIPGGVTSGNTIYF. The CDR3 bases are TGTGCCAGTATCCCAGGAGGAGTTACCTCTGGAAACACCATATATTTT. This chain uses TRBV19 with TRBJ1-3; no clear D. CDR3 length: 16 amino acids. Trimming removed 7 bases at V and 0 bases at J, with 16 bases between. Germline V gene data show CDR1 as LNHDA and CDR2 as SQIVND (reference sequence).

Many counts were recorded for this clone. V gene TRBV2 combines with J gene TRBJ1-6; the match to TRBD1 covers 10 bases. The germline V gene encodes CDR1 SNHLY and CDR2 FYNNEI. The CDR3 covers 13 residues. V shed 6 bases and J 8 bases; nucleotides not matched to a gene: 1. The CDR3: CASRGQGHSPLHF. The CDR3 DNA follows: TGTGCCAGCAGGGGACAGGGGCATTCACCCCTCCACTTT.

The genes are TRBV11-1 and TRBJ1-1; D may be TRBD1 (6 bases). The ends were cut back, 6 bases at V and 3 bases at J, with 14 bases in the middle. Germline V gene lookup returns CDR1 SGHAT and CDR2 FQDESV (reference sequence). This CDR3 spans 14 amino acids. CDR3 loop: CASRPTGLHTEAFF. CDR3 in DNA: TGTGCCAGCAGACCAACAGGGTTGCACACTGAAGCTTTCTTT.

The gene calls are TRBV5-4 and TRBJ2-1; 8 nucleotides agree with TRBD1. V gave up 0 bases and J gave up 5 bases; unmatched junction bases: 7. Germline V gene lookup returns CDR1 SGHNT and CDR2 YYREEE (reference sequence). This CDR3 spans 16 amino acids. The CDR3 loop reads CASSLAGRTGNNEQFF. CDR3 sequence (DNA): TGTGCCAGCAGCTTGGCCGGAAGGACAGGGAACAATGAGCAGTTCTTC.

The chain is built from TRBV6-5 and TRBJ2-7, with 10 positions matching TRBD2. Germline V lookup: CDR1 MNHEY, CDR2 SVGAGI. V lost 2 bases, J lost 4 bases, and 5 bases stayed unmatched. This CDR3 contains 15 residues. The CDR3: CASSYERGGTYEQYF. The CDR3 bases are TGTGCCAGCAGTTACGAGCGGGGGGGAACTTACGAGCAGTACTTC.

This chain uses TRBV27 with TRBJ2-2; 10 bases fit TRBD2. CDR1 and CDR2 from the germline V gene are MNHEY and SMNVEV (reference sequence). The CDR3 runs to 15 residues. After removal of 5 bases from V and 6 bases from J, the junction contained 6 bases not matched to a gene. The CDR3 region is CASSSPGLAPGELFF. Here the CDR3 DNA reads TGTGCCAGCAGTAGCCCGGGACTAGCGCCCGGGGAGCTGTTTTTT.

This chain connects TRBV19 to TRBJ1-1; D gene ambiguous. Germline V CDR1 and CDR2: LNHDA, SQIVND (reference sequence). The CDR3 is made up of 13 amino acids. Trimming shortened V by 9 bases and J by 3 bases, and 14 bases separated the two germline ends. As DNA, the CDR3 is TGTGCCAGCAGCAGAGACTACTACACTGAAGCTTTCTTT. Translating gives CASSRDYYTEAFF.

The chain couples TRBV19 to TRBJ1-5; no reliable D call. Germline CDR1 LNHDA, CDR2 SQIVND (reference sequence). V was clipped by 8 bases and J by 0 bases, with 11 bases between them. This CDR3 has 14 amino acids. The CDR3: CASSAGFSNQPQHF. The CDR3 coding sequence is TGTGCCAGTTCGGCGGGATTTAGCAATCAGCCCCAGCATTTT.

The chain links TRBV24-1 to TRBJ2-7; D is possibly TRBD2 (6 bases). This CDR3 is built from 16 residues. Per the germline V gene, CDR1 is KGHDR and CDR2 is SFDVKD. V was shortened by 2 bases and J by 3 bases, with 16 bases between the two germline ends. This CDR3 reads CATSDWWTTDLYEQYF. The DNA of the CDR3 is TGTGCCACCAGTGATTGGTGGACTACCGACCTCTACGAGCAGTACTTC.

The rearrangement uses TRBV5-1 and TRBJ2-2, with D possibly matching TRBD1 (6 bases). The CDR3 is 14 amino acids. V was shortened by 5 bases and J by 4 bases, with 12 bases between the two germline ends. From germline, CDR1 is SGHRS and CDR2 YFSETQ. CDR3 sequence (DNA): TGCGCCAGCAGTGTGGGGGCGGGCACCGGGGAGCTGTTTTTT. This translates into CASSVGAGTGELFF. The full variable domain, rest sourced from reference TRBV5-1 and TRBJ2-2, is KAGVTQTPRYLIKTRGQQVTLSCSPISGHRSVSWYQQTPGQGLQFLFEYFSETQRNKGNFPGRFSGRQFSNSRSEMNVSTLELGDSALYLCASSVGAGTGELFFGEGSRLTVL.